What follows are 32 T cell receptor beta chains derived from one specimen sequenced in a study of blood T cell repertoires in COVID-19. TCRdb keeps only in-frame clones here, not all; method: immunoSEQ multiplex PCR. The sample carries around 66,000 clones, about 90% recorded once. What was sequenced was peripheral blood. These receptors all come from a man in his sixties with acute or convalescent COVID-19.

Comments on this clone: Other DNA sequences in this sample translate to the same CDR3. The chain couples TRBV10-2 to TRBJ1-5; D is unclear. Trimming pared 2 bases from V and 6 bases from J, leaving 5 bases between. Germline V gene data show CDR1 as WSHSY and CDR2 as SAAADI. There are 12 residues in the CDR3. This CDR3 reads CASSELSQPQHF. CDR3 nucleotide sequence: TGCGCCAGCAGTGAGCTGAGTCAGCCCCAGCATTTT.

The sample holds a few counts of this clone. V is TRBV5-4 and J is TRBJ1-6; TRBD1 matches at 7 bases. The V gene's germline CDR1 is SGHNT and CDR2 YYREEE (reference sequence). V shed 2 bases, J shed 7 bases, and the junction held 12 bases outside the gene matches. The CDR3 spans 17 residues. The CDR3 loop is CASSLVVAGGQNSPLHF. CDR3 in DNA: TGTGCCAGCAGCTTAGTCGTGGCAGGGGGACAGAATTCACCCCTCCACTTT.

The chain uses TRBV11-2 and TRBJ1-3; D remains ambiguous. The V gene's germline CDR1 is SGHAT and CDR2 FQNNGV. This CDR3 contains 15 residues. Deletions cut 5 bases from V and 0 bases from J, with 11 bases between. The CDR3 DNA is TGTGCCAGCAGCCCACGCGTAAGCTCTGGAAACACCATATATTTT. It encodes CASSPRVSSGNTIYF.

This chain uses TRBV10-3 with TRBJ1-3; D remains unclear. This CDR3 contains 15 residues. CDR1 is ENHRY, CDR2 SYGVKD, per germline. Trimming pared 6 bases from V and 3 bases from J, leaving 15 bases between. Written as DNA, the CDR3 is TGTGCCATCAGCCGGACTGTCGCGGGTGGAAACACCATATATTTT. Residues: CAISRTVAGGNTIYF.

CDR3 sequence (DNA): TGTGCCAGCAGCAGGGGTGACAGCTCTGGAAACACCATATATTTT. It specifies CASSRGDSSGNTIYF. The rearrangement joins TRBV5-8 to TRBJ1-3, with D perhaps TRBD1 (5 bases). The V gene's germline CDR1 is SGHTS and CDR2 YDEGEE. Trimming pared 4 bases from V and 0 bases from J, leaving 11 bases between. This CDR3 spans 15 amino acids.

This rearrangement joins TRBV5-1 to TRBJ1-3; D is possibly TRBD1 (5 bases). V was cut by 0 bases and J by 2 bases, with 9 bases left in between. Germline CDR1 SGHRS, CDR2 YFSETQ. This CDR3 has 15 residues. CDR3 bases: TGCGCCAGCAGCTTGGAGGGGTCGGCTGGAAACACCATATATTTT. Protein sequence: CASSLEGSAGNTIYF.

The rearrangement uses TRBV29-1 and TRBJ1-2, with D tentatively TRBD1 (6 bases). This CDR3 comprises 14 residues. CDR1 and CDR2 (germline): SQVTM, ANQGSEA. V was shortened by 7 bases and J by 4 bases, with 19 bases between the two germline ends. CDR3 sequence reads: CSAKGGRSIYGYTF. The CDR3 region has the DNA TGCAGCGCAAAAGGGGGAAGGAGCATCTATGGCTACACCTTC.

CDR3 sequence: CASSPRQAPNTEAFF. For the CDR3, the DNA is TGTGCCAGCAGCCCACGACAGGCCCCGAACACTGAAGCTTTCTTT. The chain couples TRBV9 to TRBJ1-1; possible D gene TRBD1, 6 bases. Looked up from germline, CDR1 is SGDLS and CDR2 is YYNGEE. The CDR3 runs to 15 residues. V lost 4 bases and J lost 1, with 14 bases in between.

The chain carries TRBV7-9 and TRBJ1-6, with D uncertain. This CDR3 region has 15 residues. Trimming took 5 bases from V and 8 from J, leaving 16 bases between them. Germline CDR1 reads SEHNR; CDR2 reads FQNEAQ (reference sequence). The CDR3 DNA sequence: TGTGCCAGCAGCCCTCCACAAGGAGTCTATTCACCCCTCCACTTT. Amino acid sequence: CASSPPQGVYSPLHF.

The chain combines TRBV19 with TRBJ2-3, with 7 bases that match TRBD2. The CDR3 is made up of 14 amino acids. The V and J ends lost 4 bases and 0 bases, in that order; junction bases with no gene match: 1. CDR1 is LNHDA and CDR2 is SQIVND in the germline V gene (reference sequence). CDR3 protein: CASSKRDSTDTQYF. DNA for the CDR3: TGTGCCAGTAGTAAGCGGGATAGCACAGATACGCAGTATTTT.

CDR3 nucleotides: TGTGCCAGCAGCTTCCAGACTGGCGGGGTGACCACCGGGGAGCTGTTTTTT. It yields the protein CASSFQTGGVTTGELFF. This chain uses TRBV3-1 (or the pseudogene TRBV3-2) with TRBJ2-2; weak D call: TRBD2 (6 bases). Germline-derived CDR1 and CDR2 are LGHDT and YNNKEL (reference sequence). The length of the CDR3 is 17 residues. V was trimmed by 5 bases and J by 4 bases, leaving 20 bases between them.

A single count supports this clone. This chain links TRBV28 with TRBJ2-3, with 9 bases lining up with TRBD1. CDR1 and CDR2 (germline): MDHEN, SYDVKM. CDR3 length: 15 residues. Trimming at V came to 5 bases and at J to 3 bases, leaving 6 bases not matched to a gene. The CDR3 sequence: CASSVPGQGTDTQYF. The CDR3, as DNA: TGTGCCAGCAGTGTCCCGGGACAGGGAACAGATACGCAGTATTTT.

The genes are TRBV9 and TRBJ1-2; D uncertain. CDR3 size: 13 residues. Germline CDR1 SGDLS, CDR2 YYNGEE. Trimming took off 6 bases at V and 2 bases at J, with 11 bases between the two ends. In DNA form, the CDR3 reads TGTGCCAGCACTGAGGGCCACAACTATGGCTACACCTTC. Amino acids: CASTEGHNYGYTF.

The chain combines TRBV4-3 with TRBJ1-6; 12 bases align to TRBD1. Trimming at V came to 7 bases and at J to 12 bases, leaving 13 bases not matched to a gene. The CDR3 extends over 16 amino acids. Per the germline V gene, CDR1 is LGHNA and CDR2 is YSLEER. The CDR3 is CASNNGLRDRGLPLHF. The CDR3, as DNA: TGCGCCAGCAACAATGGACTCCGGGACAGGGGGCTACCCCTCCACTTT.

V is TRBV3-1 (or the pseudogene TRBV3-2) and J is TRBJ2-1, with unresolved D. This CDR3 is built from 12 residues. Trimming removed 6 bases at V and 4 bases at J, with 7 bases between. Germline-derived CDR1 and CDR2 are LGHDT and YNNKEL (reference sequence). The CDR3 loop reads CASRGQYNEQFF. The DNA for the CDR3 is TGTGCCAGCAGGGGCCAGTACAATGAGCAGTTCTTC.

A single count supports this clone. V is TRBV7-9 and J is TRBJ2-5; 8 bases are a match to TRBD1. This CDR3 comprises 16 residues. Germline-derived CDR1 and CDR2 are SEHNR and FQNEAQ (reference sequence). Germline trimming cut 3 bases from V and 2 bases from J; bases unmatched to any gene: 8. Here the CDR3 reads CASSFWQGALQETQYF. The CDR3 nucleotides are TGTGCCAGCAGCTTTTGGCAGGGGGCCCTTCAAGAGACCCAGTACTTC.

V and J are TRBV27 and TRBJ2-7, with D perhaps matching TRBD2 (5 bases). The V gene's germline CDR1 is MNHEY and CDR2 SMNVEV (reference sequence). The CDR3 runs 13 residues. The V end lost 2 bases, the J end lost 7 bases, and 12 bases lay between the germline ends. The CDR3: CASSLQGLAEQYF. CDR3 coding DNA: TGTGCCAGCAGTTTACAAGGACTCGCGGAGCAGTACTTC.

This chain joins TRBV29-1 and TRBJ1-4, with 8 nucleotides matching TRBD1. Trimming took 6 bases from V and 5 from J; bases not matched to a gene: 14. The CDR3 has 16 amino acids. Germline-derived CDR1 and CDR2 are SQVTM and ANQGSEA. The CDR3 region is CSVQEGLQGVNEKLFF. The CDR3 bases are TGCAGCGTCCAGGAGGGTCTACAGGGGGTAAATGAAAAACTGTTTTTT.

The chain combines TRBV19 with TRBJ1-2; D is unresolved. Germline loops: CDR1 LNHDA, CDR2 SQIVND (reference sequence). V lost 4 bases to trimming and J lost 5 bases, with 20 bases between them. This CDR3 has 16 residues. CDR3 DNA sequence: TGTGCCAGTAGTACCCGACGGAGGGAAAGGGTTTATGGCTACACCTTC. Protein sequence: CASSTRRRERVYGYTF.

V and J are TRBV2 and TRBJ1-5; 7 bases match TRBD1. The CDR3 has 14 amino acids. Germline CDR1 and CDR2: SNHLY and FYNNEI. V lost 6 bases and J lost 5; bases outside the gene matches: 7. As DNA, the CDR3 is TGTGCCAGCAGCCCGACAGGGCGGTATCAGCCCCAGCATTTT. It translates to CASSPTGRYQPQHF. Looking up the rest from reference TRBV2 and TRBJ1-5 gives the full variable domain: EPEVTQTPSHQVTQMGQEVILRCVPISNHLYFYWYRQILGQKVEFLVSFYNNEISEKSEIFDDQFSVERPDGSNFTLKIRSTKLEDSAMYFCASSPTGRYQPQHFGDGTRLSIL.

The chain joins TRBV30 to TRBJ2-7; 7 nucleotides align to TRBD1. After removal of 1 base from V and 9 bases from J, the junction contained 12 bases not matched to a gene. Looked up from germline, CDR1 is GTSNPN and CDR2 is SVGIG (reference sequence). The CDR3 has 14 amino acids. The CDR3 nucleotides are TGTGCCTGGAGTGCCACGGGGACAGTCAAGGTGCAGTACTTC. Protein sequence: CAWSATGTVKVQYF.

This sequence joins TRBV6-5 and TRBJ2-7, with TRBD1 matching over 11 bases. The CDR3 extends over 13 amino acids. V was clipped by 6 bases and J by 6 bases; unmatched bases: 4. Germline CDR1 reads MNHEY; CDR2 reads SVGAGI. CDR3 in DNA: TGTGCCAGCAGGGGACAGGGGGATCTCGAGCAGTACTTC. Its translation: CASRGQGDLEQYF.

The V call is TRBV7-2, the J call TRBJ1-5; possibly TRBD1 for D (5 bases). The CDR3 contains 14 residues. V shed 3 bases and J shed 7 bases, with 13 bases lying between them. CDR1 is SGHTA and CDR2 is FQGNSA in the germline V gene. In DNA form, the CDR3 reads TGTGCCAGCAGCTTGGAACGACAGTCCCAGCCCCAGCATTTT. Translation: CASSLERQSQPQHF.

V gene TRBV9 combines with J gene TRBJ2-4; 9 bases agree with TRBD1. The CDR3 contains 15 residues. After removal of 0 bases from V and 5 bases from J, the junction contained 3 bases not matched to a gene. Germline lookup yields CDR1 SGDLS and CDR2 YYNGEE. DNA for the CDR3: TGTGCCAGCAGCGTAGTAGGGGACAGGGAAAACATTCAGTACTTC. It codes for CASSVVGDRENIQYF. Together with reference TRBV9 and TRBJ2-4, the CDR3 gives the full variable domain: DSGVTQTPKHLITATGQRVTLRCSPRSGDLSVYWYQQSLDQGLQFLIQYYNGEERAKGNILERFSAQQFPDLHSELNLSSLELGDSALYFCASSVVGDRENIQYFGAGTRLSVL.

This clone has just one count. V and J are TRBV19 and TRBJ1-2, with D hard to call. The germline CDR1 and CDR2 sequences are LNHDA and SQIVND (reference sequence). The CDR3 loop spans 14 amino acids. Deletions cut 0 bases from V and 8 bases from J, with 13 bases between. CDR3 residues: CASSIDLSVRGYTF. Written as DNA, the CDR3 is TGTGCCAGTAGTATAGATCTTTCAGTACGCGGCTACACCTTC.

The rearrangement joins TRBV18 to TRBJ1-2, with a weak D call TRBD1 (5 bases). Germline V gene lookup returns CDR1 KGHSH and CDR2 LQKENI. V lost 3 bases and J lost 4, with 15 bases in between. CDR3 length equals 15 residues. As DNA, the CDR3 is TGTGCCAGCTCACCGTTCTCGACAGAAGTCTATGGCTACACCTTC. Amino acids: CASSPFSTEVYGYTF.

V is TRBV5-6 and J is TRBJ1-3; D might be TRBD1 (5 bases). Trimming cost V 0 bases and J 2 bases, with 9 bases left between them. The CDR3 covers 15 residues. In germline, CDR1 is SGHDT, CDR2 YYEEEE. The CDR3, as DNA: TGTGCCAGCAGCTTGGTCGACAGAGCTGGAAACACCATATATTTT. Translation: CASSLVDRAGNTIYF. Together with reference TRBV5-6 and TRBJ1-3, the CDR3 gives the full variable domain: DAGVTQSPTHLIKTRGQQVTLRCSPKSGHDTVSWYQQALGQGPQFIFQYYEEEERQRGNFPDRFSGHQFPNYSSELNVNALLLGDSALYLCASSLVDRAGNTIYFGEGSWLTVV.

In DNA form, the CDR3 reads TGTGCCATCAGTGTGGGGCTAGCGGGGTACGCAGATACGCAGTATTTT. It translates to CAISVGLAGYADTQYF. The chain carries TRBV10-3 and TRBJ2-3, with 9 positions matching TRBD2. This CDR3 is 16 amino acids long. V lost 4 bases to trimming and J lost 4 bases; unmatched junction nucleotides: 9. Germline values: CDR1 ENHRY, CDR2 SYGVKD.

The J gene is TRBJ2-3, the V gene TRBV7-3; D uncertain. There are 13 residues in the CDR3. V was clipped by 5 bases and J by 1 base, with 7 bases between them. Germline V gene lookup returns CDR1 SGHTA and CDR2 FQGTGA. The CDR3: CASSPFGTDTQYF. For the CDR3, the DNA is TGTGCCAGCAGCCCCTTTGGCACAGATACGCAGTATTTT. The variable domain in full, completed from reference TRBV7-3 and TRBJ2-3, reads GAGVSQTPSNKVTEKGKYVELRCDPISGHTALYWYRQSLGQGPEFLIYFQGTGAADDSGLPNDRFFAVRPEGSVSTLKIQRTERGDSAVYLCASSPFGTDTQYFGPGTRLTVL.

The rearrangement joins TRBV19 to TRBJ1-3; D is perhaps TRBD1 (5 bases). This CDR3 has 13 amino acids. Germline V gene sequence: CDR1 LNHDA, CDR2 SQIVND (reference sequence). The germline V and J ends were trimmed by 6 bases and 6 bases, with 12 bases remaining between them. The CDR3 DNA reads as TGTGCCAGTAGCTGGCAGGGCGAAAACACCATATATTTT. This gives the protein CASSWQGENTIYF.

This clone was observed a single time. The chain links TRBV6-2 or TRBV6-3 to TRBJ2-5; 7 nucleotides align to TRBD2. V lost 6 bases, J lost 1 base, and 11 bases stayed unmatched. The length of the CDR3 is 16 residues. Germline V gives CDR1 MNHEY, CDR2 SVGEGT. CDR3 DNA sequence: TGTGCCAGCAGCCCCCACACGGGGGGACGCCAAGAGACCCAGTACTTC. Residues: CASSPHTGGRQETQYF.

V gene TRBV5-1 combines with J gene TRBJ1-2; the D gene is possibly TRBD1 (5 bases). Germline CDR1 SGHRS, CDR2 YFSETQ. The V and J ends lost 4 bases and 8 bases respectively, with 15 bases between them. This CDR3 comprises 13 residues. The CDR3 nucleotides read TGCGCCAGCAGCCCCGGACAATTCGGCGGCTACACCTTC. Amino acids: CASSPGQFGGYTF. Filled out from reference TRBV5-1 and TRBJ1-2, the complete variable domain reads KAGVTQTPRYLIKTRGQQVTLSCSPISGHRSVSWYQQTPGQGLQFLFEYFSETQRNKGNFPGRFSGRQFSNSRSEMNVSTLELGDSALYLCASSPGQFGGYTFGSGTRLTVV.